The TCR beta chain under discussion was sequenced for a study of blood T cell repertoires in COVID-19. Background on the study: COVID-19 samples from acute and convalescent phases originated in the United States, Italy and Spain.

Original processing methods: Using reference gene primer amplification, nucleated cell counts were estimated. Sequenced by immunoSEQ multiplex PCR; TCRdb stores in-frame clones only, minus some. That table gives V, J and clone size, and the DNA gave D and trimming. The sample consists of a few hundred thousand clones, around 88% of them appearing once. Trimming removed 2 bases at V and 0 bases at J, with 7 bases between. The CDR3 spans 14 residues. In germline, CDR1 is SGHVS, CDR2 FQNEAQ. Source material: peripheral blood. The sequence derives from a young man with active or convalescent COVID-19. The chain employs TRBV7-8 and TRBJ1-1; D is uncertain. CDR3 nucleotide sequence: TGTGCCAGCAGCTTATTGTATGTGAACACTGAAGCTTTCTTT. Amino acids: CASSLLYVNTEAFF.